The rows below give T cell receptor beta chains drawn from one sample of a study of shared clonotypes between healthy human individuals. Sequencing was performed with immunoSEQ multiplex PCR; in TCRdb, only in-frame clones are kept and a portion is missing. The repertoire consists of roughly 2.2 million clones, with roughly 93% occurring once and the leading ten covering about 0.39%. Sample: naive CD4+ T cells from PBMCs. The source is a man in his late teens or twenties in good health. Some clones in this sample may be carry-over from other donors' samples. Each CDR3 is given with its conserved first and last residue. The D gene is left open where the match is weak. The size entry is marked missing in some rows and otherwise reads once, few, many or a size class.

clone size: .
V gene: TRBV5-6
D gene: TRBD2
CDR3 length: 14
J gene: TRBJ2-1
CDR3 protein: CASGTKGISNEQFF
CDR3 DNA: TGTGCCAGCGGGACTAAGGGGATCTCCAATGAGCAGTTCTTC

clone size: .
V gene: TRBV27
D gene: .
CDR3 length: 18
J gene: TRBJ1-3
CDR3 protein: CASSRRYGLLEPGNTIYF
CDR3 DNA: TGTGCCAGCAGCCGCCGGTACGGGCTCCTCGAGCCTGGAAACACCATATATTTT

clone size: many
V gene: TRBV10-3
D gene: TRBD1
CDR3 length: 16
J gene: TRBJ1-2
CDR3 protein: CAISGLRDSTYYGYTF
CDR3 DNA: TGTGCCATCAGCGGGCTACGGGACAGCACTTACTATGGCTACACCTTC

clone size: .
V gene: TRBV2
D gene: .
CDR3 length: 13
J gene: TRBJ1-2
CDR3 protein: CASRGGASYGYTF
CDR3 DNA: TGTGCCAGCAGGGGTGGGGCTTCCTATGGCTACACCTTC

clone size: .
V gene: TRBV28
D gene: .
CDR3 length: 14
J gene: TRBJ2-7
CDR3 protein: CASSHGTLYYEQYF
CDR3 DNA: TGTGCCAGCAGTCACGGGACTCTCTACTACGAGCAGTACTTC

clone size: .
V gene: TRBV28
D gene: .
CDR3 length: 12
J gene: TRBJ1-5
CDR3 protein: CASSAFSQPQHF
CDR3 DNA: TGTGCCAGCAGTGCTTTTTCTCAGCCCCAGCATTTT

clone size: .
V gene: TRBV5-1
D gene: .
CDR3 length: 15
J gene: TRBJ2-1
CDR3 protein: CASSLAGLTHNEQFF
CDR3 DNA: TGCGCCAGCAGCTTGGCGGGACTTACCCACAATGAGCAGTTCTTC

clone size: .
V gene: TRBV6-6
D gene: .
CDR3 length: 16
J gene: TRBJ2-3
CDR3 protein: CASSYSAYTSTDTQYF
CDR3 DNA: TGTGCCAGCAGTTACTCGGCGTATACTAGCACAGATACGCAGTATTTT

clone size: .
V gene: TRBV27
D gene: .
CDR3 length: 16
J gene: TRBJ1-1
CDR3 protein: CASSLYPAQGDTEAFF
CDR3 DNA: TGTGCCAGCAGTTTATACCCCGCCCAGGGTGACACTGAAGCTTTCTTT

clone size: few
V gene: TRBV18
D gene: .
CDR3 length: 13
J gene: TRBJ1-1
CDR3 protein: CASSPFSREEAFF
CDR3 DNA: TGTGCCAGCTCACCATTCTCCAGGGAGGAAGCTTTCTTT

clone size: once
V gene: TRBV9
D gene: .
CDR3 length: 15
J gene: TRBJ2-7
CDR3 protein: CASSVGRGRAYEQYF
CDR3 DNA: TGTGCCAGCAGCGTAGGCCGGGGGCGGGCCTACGAGCAGTACTTC

clone size: .
V gene: TRBV18
D gene: .
CDR3 length: 14
J gene: TRBJ2-5
CDR3 protein: CASSPLHGGETQYF
CDR3 DNA: TGTGCCAGCTCACCACTACATGGAGGAGAGACCCAGTACTTC

clone size: .
V gene: TRBV7-8
D gene: .
CDR3 length: 15
J gene: TRBJ1-5
CDR3 protein: CASSPLEVGYQPQHF
CDR3 DNA: TGTGCCAGCAGCCCCCTTGAAGTCGGCTATCAGCCCCAGCATTTT

clone size: .
V gene: TRBV5-4
D gene: TRBD1
CDR3 length: 14
J gene: TRBJ1-2
CDR3 protein: CASSLRTGEGGYTF
CDR3 DNA: TGTGCCAGCAGCTTGCGCACAGGGGAGGGTGGCTACACCTTC

clone size: .
V gene: TRBV6-1
D gene: .
CDR3 length: 13
J gene: TRBJ1-5
CDR3 protein: CASSGRPYQPQHF
CDR3 DNA: TGTGCCAGCAGTGGGAGACCTTATCAGCCCCAGCATTTT

clone size: .
V gene: TRBV7-2
D gene: .
CDR3 length: 15
J gene: TRBJ2-3
CDR3 protein: CASSLVSGGTDTQYF
CDR3 DNA: TGTGCCAGCAGCTTAGTATCAGGGGGCACAGATACGCAGTATTTT

clone size: .
V gene: TRBV2
D gene: TRBD1
CDR3 length: 15
J gene: TRBJ1-5
CDR3 protein: CASSEDRGPNQPQHF
CDR3 DNA: TGTGCCAGCAGTGAAGACAGGGGTCCCAATCAGCCCCAGCATTTT

clone size: .
V gene: TRBV2
D gene: TRBD2
CDR3 length: 15
J gene: TRBJ2-3
CDR3 protein: CASSEKTSGSDTQYF
CDR3 DNA: TGTGCCAGCAGTGAAAAGACTAGCGGGAGTGATACGCAGTATTTT

clone size: .
V gene: TRBV15
D gene: TRBD2
CDR3 length: 16
J gene: TRBJ2-5
CDR3 protein: CATSRGGSGGQETQYF
CDR3 DNA: TGTGCCACCAGCAGAGGTGGTAGCGGGGGCCAAGAGACCCAGTACTTC

clone size: .
V gene: TRBV7-2
D gene: .
CDR3 length: 14
J gene: TRBJ2-1
CDR3 protein: CASSLAVGKGEQFF
CDR3 DNA: TGTGCCAGCAGCTTAGCTGTCGGGAAAGGTGAGCAGTTCTTC

clone size: .
V gene: TRBV10-3
D gene: TRBD1
CDR3 length: 16
J gene: TRBJ1-4
CDR3 protein: CAISPGQGAVGEKLFF
CDR3 DNA: TGTGCCATCAGCCCGGGACAGGGGGCGGTCGGGGAAAAACTGTTTTTT

clone size: .
V gene: TRBV30
D gene: TRBD2
CDR3 length: 13
J gene: TRBJ2-7
CDR3 protein: CAWRLAGVSEQYF
CDR3 DNA: TGTGCCTGGAGACTAGCGGGAGTCTCCGAGCAGTACTTC

clone size: .
V gene: TRBV28
D gene: .
CDR3 length: 14
J gene: TRBJ1-1
CDR3 protein: CASSSAGVNTEAFF
CDR3 DNA: TGTGCCAGCAGTTCCGCAGGGGTTAACACTGAAGCTTTCTTT

clone size: .
V gene: TRBV9
D gene: TRBD2
CDR3 length: 14
J gene: TRBJ2-5
CDR3 protein: CASSAGLAEETQYF
CDR3 DNA: TGTGCCAGCAGCGCCGGACTAGCGGAAGAGACCCAGTACTTC

clone size: .
V gene: TRBV28
D gene: .
CDR3 length: 17
J gene: TRBJ2-3
CDR3 protein: CASSFSPRESITDTQYF
CDR3 DNA: TGTGCCAGCAGTTTCTCCCCCCGGGAGAGCATCACAGATACGCAGTATTTT

clone size: .
V gene: TRBV7-9
D gene: .
CDR3 length: 12
J gene: TRBJ2-7
CDR3 protein: CASSLTQTEQYF
CDR3 DNA: TGTGCCAGCAGCTTAACGCAGACCGAGCAGTACTTC

clone size: .
V gene: TRBV6-1
D gene: .
CDR3 length: 15
J gene: TRBJ1-5
CDR3 protein: CASIEGVSDLQPQHF
CDR3 DNA: TGTGCCTCTATAGAGGGAGTCAGCGATCTTCAGCCCCAGCATTTT

clone size: .
V gene: TRBV4-1
D gene: .
CDR3 length: 15
J gene: TRBJ1-6
CDR3 protein: CASSQEWGGGSPLHF
CDR3 DNA: TGCGCCAGCAGCCAAGAATGGGGGGGTGGTTCACCCCTCCACTTT

clone size: .
V gene: TRBV18
D gene: .
CDR3 length: 16
J gene: TRBJ2-3
CDR3 protein: CASSPLTGKVGDTQYF
CDR3 DNA: TGTGCCAGCTCACCACTAACAGGGAAGGTCGGGGATACGCAGTATTTT

clone size: .
V gene: TRBV5-4
D gene: .
CDR3 length: 14
J gene: TRBJ2-1
CDR3 protein: CASSLRPSGGEQFF
CDR3 DNA: TGTGCCAGCAGCCTACGCCCATCCGGGGGTGAGCAGTTCTTC

clone size: .
V gene: TRBV2
D gene: TRBD2
CDR3 length: 15
J gene: TRBJ2-7
CDR3 protein: CASSGLLAGAYEQYF
CDR3 DNA: TGTGCCAGCAGTGGATTACTAGCGGGAGCCTACGAGCAGTACTTC

clone size: .
V gene: TRBV4-1
D gene: TRBD1
CDR3 length: 16
J gene: TRBJ2-1
CDR3 protein: CASSLNRDRTYNEQFF
CDR3 DNA: TGCGCCAGCAGCCTTAACCGGGACAGAACTTACAATGAGCAGTTCTTC

clone size: .
V gene: TRBV5-6
D gene: TRBD1
CDR3 length: 16
J gene: TRBJ2-5
CDR3 protein: CASSFPGQGGKETQYF
CDR3 DNA: TGTGCCAGCAGCTTTCCGGGACAGGGGGGGAAAGAGACCCAGTACTTC

clone size: .
V gene: TRBV7-3
D gene: TRBD2
CDR3 length: 17
J gene: TRBJ2-3
CDR3 protein: CASRERGGRDSTDTQYF
CDR3 DNA: TGTGCCAGCCGCGAGCGTGGCGGGAGGGACAGCACAGATACGCAGTATTTT

clone size: .
V gene: TRBV7-9
D gene: TRBD2
CDR3 length: 15
J gene: TRBJ2-7
CDR3 protein: CASSLEAGGSHEQYF
CDR3 DNA: TGTGCCAGCAGCCTTGAAGCGGGAGGGTCGCACGAGCAGTACTTC

clone size: once
V gene: TRBV6-8
D gene: .
CDR3 length: 14
J gene: TRBJ1-5
CDR3 protein: CASSRRFSNQPQHF
CDR3 DNA: TGTGCCAGCAGTCGGAGGTTTAGCAATCAGCCCCAGCATTTT

clone size: .
V gene: TRBV5-1
D gene: .
CDR3 length: 13
J gene: TRBJ2-7
CDR3 protein: CASSTDSSYEQYF
CDR3 DNA: TGCGCCAGCAGCACGGACTCTTCCTACGAGCAGTACTTC

clone size: .
V gene: TRBV19
D gene: .
CDR3 length: 15
J gene: TRBJ2-2
CDR3 protein: CASSIETGSTGELFF
CDR3 DNA: TGTGCCAGTAGTATCGAGACTGGTAGCACCGGGGAGCTGTTTTTT

clone size: .
V gene: TRBV18
D gene: .
CDR3 length: 16
J gene: TRBJ2-5
CDR3 protein: CASSPSQSGVWETQYF
CDR3 DNA: TGTGCCAGCTCACCATCCCAGTCGGGAGTGTGGGAGACCCAGTACTTC

clone size: .
V gene: TRBV7-9
D gene: TRBD1
CDR3 length: 16
J gene: TRBJ2-1
CDR3 protein: CASSRNTGVSYNEQFF
CDR3 DNA: TGTGCCAGCAGCCGCAATACAGGGGTTTCCTACAATGAGCAGTTCTTC

clone size: .
V gene: TRBV5-4
D gene: .
CDR3 length: 15
J gene: TRBJ2-7
CDR3 protein: CASSLVGRVAYEQYF
CDR3 DNA: TGTGCCAGCAGCTTGGTCGGCCGGGTAGCCTACGAGCAGTACTTC

clone size: .
V gene: TRBV9
D gene: .
CDR3 length: 14
J gene: TRBJ2-7
CDR3 protein: CASSVAPGQYEQYF
CDR3 DNA: TGTGCCAGCAGCGTGGCCCCCGGTCAATACGAGCAGTACTTC

clone size: .
V gene: TRBV7-3
D gene: .
CDR3 length: 13
J gene: TRBJ2-3
CDR3 protein: CASSSARTDTQYF
CDR3 DNA: TGTGCCAGCAGTTCGGCACGCACAGATACGCAGTATTTT

clone size: .
V gene: TRBV5-1
D gene: .
CDR3 length: 16
J gene: TRBJ2-3
CDR3 protein: CASSLPGSSHTDTQYF
CDR3 DNA: TGCGCCAGCAGCTTGCCGGGGTCCAGTCACACAGATACGCAGTATTTT

clone size: .
V gene: TRBV18
D gene: .
CDR3 length: 15
J gene: TRBJ2-2
CDR3 protein: CASSPPRGDTGELFF
CDR3 DNA: TGTGCCAGCTCACCGCCTCGGGGTGACACCGGGGAGCTGTTTTTT

clone size: few
V gene: TRBV29-1
D gene: .
CDR3 length: 13
J gene: TRBJ1-1
CDR3 protein: CSAGDSMNTEAFF
CDR3 DNA: TGCAGCGCCGGAGACAGCATGAACACTGAAGCTTTCTTT

clone size: .
V gene: TRBV28
D gene: TRBD1
CDR3 length: 15
J gene: TRBJ1-1
CDR3 protein: CASSVPGQGIGEAFF
CDR3 DNA: TGTGCCAGCAGTGTCCCGGGACAGGGAATTGGTGAAGCTTTCTTT

clone size: .
V gene: TRBV5-1
D gene: .
CDR3 length: 14
J gene: TRBJ1-2
CDR3 protein: CASSLAAGGDGYTF
CDR3 DNA: TGCGCCAGCAGCTTGGCGGCAGGAGGGGATGGCTACACCTTC

clone size: .
V gene: TRBV27
D gene: TRBD1
CDR3 length: 17
J gene: TRBJ2-7
CDR3 protein: CASSLRQGIGLHYEQYF
CDR3 DNA: TGTGCCAGCAGTCTGCGACAGGGGATAGGACTACACTACGAGCAGTACTTC

clone size: .
V gene: TRBV6-5
D gene: .
CDR3 length: 16
J gene: TRBJ2-7
CDR3 protein: CASSYPPGTPEAEQYF
CDR3 DNA: TGTGCCAGCAGTTATCCCCCGGGGACACCCGAGGCCGAGCAGTACTTC

clone size: once
V gene: TRBV7-2
D gene: .
CDR3 length: 16
J gene: TRBJ2-7
CDR3 protein: CASSLAPGRFGHEQYF
CDR3 DNA: TGTGCCAGCAGCTTAGCCCCAGGGAGGTTTGGGCACGAGCAGTACTTC

clone size: .
V gene: TRBV28
D gene: TRBD2
CDR3 length: 13
J gene: TRBJ2-7
CDR3 protein: CASTPRGSYEQYF
CDR3 DNA: TGTGCCAGCACCCCGCGGGGGTCCTACGAGCAGTACTTC

clone size: .
V gene: TRBV7-2
D gene: .
CDR3 length: 15
J gene: TRBJ1-5
CDR3 protein: CASSLRGGSNQPQHF
CDR3 DNA: TGTGCCAGCAGCTTACGGGGAGGGAGCAATCAGCCCCAGCATTTT